These 4 T cell receptor beta chains came from one sample sequenced in a study of CD8 T cells in ankylosing spondylitis. TCRdb analysed the 5' RACE reads with MiXCR anew, one entry per CDR3 protein. The table records around 440,000 distinct CDR3 sequences, 15% to 20% of them present only once. Overall study results and limits: What seemed typical of ankylosing spondylitis blood was a TCR beta motif built from roughly 8 highly homologous variants.

Antigens for these TCRs are unknown. Sequences were obtained from blood, either unsorted or a sorted T cell fraction (not recorded which). Source of these receptors: a male donor with ankylosing spondylitis.

This clonotype was observed a few times. This chain uses TRBV5-1 with TRBJ1-2, with TRBD1 matching over 9 bases. Trimming at V came to 4 bases and at J to 8 bases, leaving 9 bases not matched to a gene. Germline V CDR1 and CDR2: SGHRS, YFSETQ. The CDR3 runs 14 residues. The CDR3 loop is CASSRETGGWGYTF. CDR3 sequence (DNA): TGCGCCAGCAGCCGAGAAACAGGGGGCTGGGGCTACACCTTC.

This chain links TRBV2 with TRBJ2-7; D remains ambiguous. The CDR3 has 12 residues. V was clipped by 7 bases and J by 0 bases, with 7 bases between them. Germline V gene data show CDR1 as SNHLY and CDR2 as FYNNEI. CDR3 in amino acids: CASIGISYEQYF. CDR3 nucleotide sequence: TGTGCCAGCATTGGGATCTCCTACGAGCAGTACTTC.

This clonotype has only a few counts. The chain recombines TRBV7-2 with TRBJ1-3; D remains unclear. The germline V gene encodes CDR1 SGHTA and CDR2 FQGNSA. V dropped 2 bases and J dropped 0 bases, with 8 bases sitting between them. There are 15 residues in the CDR3. Written as DNA, the CDR3 is TGTGCCAGCAGCTTAACGGGAAACTCTGGAAACACCATATATTTT. Translation: CASSLTGNSGNTIYF. The complete variable domain, with remaining parts taken from reference TRBV7-2 and TRBJ1-3, reads GAGVSQSPSNKVTEKGKDVELRCDPISGHTALYWYRQSLGQGLEFLIYFQGNSAPDKSGLPSDRFSAERTGGSVSTLTIQRTQQEDSAVYLCASSLTGNSGNTIYFGEGSWLTVV.

This clonotype has only a few counts. This rearrangement joins TRBV2 to TRBJ2-1; D may be TRBD1 or TRBD2 (5 bases each). CDR1 is SNHLY, CDR2 FYNNEI, per germline. The CDR3 sequence is 13 residues long. With 2 bases removed from V and 6 bases from J, the gap between germline ends came to 8 bases. The CDR3 region has the DNA TGTGCCAGCAGTGAACAGGGACCCAATGAGCAGTTCTTC. Translating it yields CASSEQGPNEQFF. Full variable domain (remainder filled in from reference TRBV2 and TRBJ2-1): EPEVTQTPSHQVTQMGQEVILRCVPISNHLYFYWYRQILGQKVEFLVSFYNNEISEKSEIFDDQFSVERPDGSNFTLKIRSTKLEDSAMYFCASSEQGPNEQFFGPGTRLTVL.